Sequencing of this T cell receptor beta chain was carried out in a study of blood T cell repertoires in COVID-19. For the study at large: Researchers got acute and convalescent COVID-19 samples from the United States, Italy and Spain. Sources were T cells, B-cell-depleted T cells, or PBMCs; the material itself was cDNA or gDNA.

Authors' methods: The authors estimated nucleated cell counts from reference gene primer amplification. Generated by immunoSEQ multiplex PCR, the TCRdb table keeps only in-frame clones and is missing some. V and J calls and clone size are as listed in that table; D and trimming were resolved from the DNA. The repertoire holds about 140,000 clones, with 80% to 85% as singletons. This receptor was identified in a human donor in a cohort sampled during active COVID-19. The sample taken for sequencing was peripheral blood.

Here the CDR3 DNA reads TGCGCCAGCAGCTTGGAACCAGCGGGAGGGGGAGAGACCCAGTACTTC. Protein: CASSLEPAGGGETQYF. This sequence joins TRBV5-1 and TRBJ2-5, with 10 bases matching TRBD2. Germline V lookup: CDR1 SGHRS, CDR2 YFSETQ. J lost 4 bases, V lost 0 bases, and 6 bases had no gene match. CDR3 length: 16 residues.